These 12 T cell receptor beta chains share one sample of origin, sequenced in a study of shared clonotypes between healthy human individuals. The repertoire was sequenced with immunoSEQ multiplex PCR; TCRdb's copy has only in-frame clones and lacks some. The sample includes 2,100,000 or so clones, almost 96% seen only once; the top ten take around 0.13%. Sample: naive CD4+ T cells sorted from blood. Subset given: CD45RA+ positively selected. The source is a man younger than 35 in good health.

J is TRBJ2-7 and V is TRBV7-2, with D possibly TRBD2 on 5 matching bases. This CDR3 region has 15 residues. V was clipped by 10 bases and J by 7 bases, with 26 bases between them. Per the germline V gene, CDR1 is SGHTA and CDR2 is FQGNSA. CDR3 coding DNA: TGTGCCAACGTATGTTTTAAGAGGGAGAAGGGAGAGCAGTACTTC. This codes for CANVCFKREKGEQYF. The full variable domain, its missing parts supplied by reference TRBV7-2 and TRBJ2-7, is GAGVSQSPSNKVTEKGKDVELRCDPISGHTALYWYRQSLGQGLEFLIYFQGNSAPDKSGLPSDRFSAERTGGSVSTLTIQRTQQEDSAVYLCANVCFKREKGEQYFGPGTRLTVT.

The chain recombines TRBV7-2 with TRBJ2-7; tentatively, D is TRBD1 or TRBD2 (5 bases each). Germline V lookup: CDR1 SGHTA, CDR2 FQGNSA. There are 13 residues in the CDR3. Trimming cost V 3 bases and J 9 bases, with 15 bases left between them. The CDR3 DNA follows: TGTGCCAGCAGCTTGCCCGGGACCTCGGCGCAGTACTTC. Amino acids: CASSLPGTSAQYF.

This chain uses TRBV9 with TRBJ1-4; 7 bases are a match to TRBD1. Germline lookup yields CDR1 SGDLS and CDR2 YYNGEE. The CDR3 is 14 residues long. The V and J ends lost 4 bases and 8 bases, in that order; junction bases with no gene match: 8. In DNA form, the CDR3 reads TGTGCCAGCAGCAAACGACAGGGTGAGGAAAAACTGTTTTTT. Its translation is CASSKRQGEEKLFF.

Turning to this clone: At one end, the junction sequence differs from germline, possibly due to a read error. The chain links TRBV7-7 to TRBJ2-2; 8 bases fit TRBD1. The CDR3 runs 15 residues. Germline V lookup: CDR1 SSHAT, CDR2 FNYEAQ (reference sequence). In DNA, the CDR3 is TGTGCTAGCAGCTTATCGGCAGGGGGCTTAGGGGAGCTGTTTTTT. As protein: CASSLSAGGLGELFF. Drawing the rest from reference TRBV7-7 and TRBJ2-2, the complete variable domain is GAGVSQSPRYKVTKRGQDVTLRCDPISSHATLYWYQQALGQGPEFLTYFNYEAQPDKSGLPSDRFSAERPEGSISTLTIQRTEQRDSAMYRCASSLSAGGLGELFFGEGSRLTVL.

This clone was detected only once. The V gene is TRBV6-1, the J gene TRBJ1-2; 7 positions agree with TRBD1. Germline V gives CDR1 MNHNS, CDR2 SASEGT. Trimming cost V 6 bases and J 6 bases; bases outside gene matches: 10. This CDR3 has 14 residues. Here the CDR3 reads CASRTQGMVDGYTF. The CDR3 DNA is TGTGCCAGCAGAACACAGGGGATGGTAGATGGCTACACCTTC.

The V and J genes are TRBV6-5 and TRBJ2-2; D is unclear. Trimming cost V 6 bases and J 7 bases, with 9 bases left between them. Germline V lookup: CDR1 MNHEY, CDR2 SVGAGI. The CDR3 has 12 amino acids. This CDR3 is CASRTVGGELFF. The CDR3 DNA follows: TGTGCCAGCAGGACGGTCGGCGGGGAGCTGTTTTTT.

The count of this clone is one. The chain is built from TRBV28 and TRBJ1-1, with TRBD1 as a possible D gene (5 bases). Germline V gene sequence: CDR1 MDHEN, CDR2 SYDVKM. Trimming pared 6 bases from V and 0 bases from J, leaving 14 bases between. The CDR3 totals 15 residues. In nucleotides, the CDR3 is TGTGCCAGCAGCCCCGACAGACTCATGAACACTGAAGCTTTCTTT. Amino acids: CASSPDRLMNTEAFF.

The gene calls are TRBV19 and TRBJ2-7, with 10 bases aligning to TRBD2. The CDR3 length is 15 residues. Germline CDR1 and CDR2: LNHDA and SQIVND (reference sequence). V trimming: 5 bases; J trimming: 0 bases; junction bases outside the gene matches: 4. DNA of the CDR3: TGTGCCAGTAGTCAAGGACTAGCGGCCTCCTACGAGCAGTACTTC. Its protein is CASSQGLAASYEQYF.

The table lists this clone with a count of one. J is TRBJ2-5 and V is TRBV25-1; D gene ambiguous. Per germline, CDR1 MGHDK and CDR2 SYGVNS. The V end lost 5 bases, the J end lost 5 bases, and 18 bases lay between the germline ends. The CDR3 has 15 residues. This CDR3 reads CASSLRVPLKETQYF. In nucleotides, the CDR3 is TGTGCCAGCAGTCTCCGGGTTCCGCTAAAGGAGACCCAGTACTTC.

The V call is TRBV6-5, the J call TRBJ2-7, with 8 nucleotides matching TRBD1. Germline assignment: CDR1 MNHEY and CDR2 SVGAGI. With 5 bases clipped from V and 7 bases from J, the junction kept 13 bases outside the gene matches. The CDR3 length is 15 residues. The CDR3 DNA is TGTGCCAGCAGTCCTAACCCTCAGGGGGCGCGGGAGCAGTACTTC. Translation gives CASSPNPQGAREQYF.

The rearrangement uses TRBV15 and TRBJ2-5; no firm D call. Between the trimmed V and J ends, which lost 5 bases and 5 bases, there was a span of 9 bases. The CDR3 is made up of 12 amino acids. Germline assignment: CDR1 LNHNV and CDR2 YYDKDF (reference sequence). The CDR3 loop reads CATSPALETQYF. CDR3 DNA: TGTGCCACCAGCCCAGCGTTGGAGACCCAGTACTTC.

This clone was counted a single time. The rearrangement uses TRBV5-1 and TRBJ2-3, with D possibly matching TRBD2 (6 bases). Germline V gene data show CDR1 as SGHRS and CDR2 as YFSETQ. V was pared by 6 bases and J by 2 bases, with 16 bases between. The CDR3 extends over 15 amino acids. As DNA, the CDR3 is TGCGCCAGCACCACCTTCGGCGGGGACACAGATACGCAGTATTTT. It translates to CASTTFGGDTDTQYF.